Each of the 3 T cell receptor beta chains below was sequenced from the same sample in a study of identical twins (dated by TCRdb to 2016 to 2018). Library method: 5' RACE. Reads for this sample came from an Illumina HiSeq 2000. TCRdb applied fastp at Q25 and MiXCR to the public reads, then kept only in-frame beta chains. Identical CDR3 protein sequences are pooled into one entry, listed with their most common genes and DNA. The table for this sample lists roughly 720,000 distinct CDR3 sequences; 15% to 20% of them were counted only once. 13% of the sample is taken by the ten largest. The same data also went into a second study, on T cells expressing NK-cell markers.

The material sequenced was PBMCs. The receptors derive from a woman aged 18-35 years in good health.

Points on this clonotype: A read error may produce the germline difference seen at one junction end. The V and J genes are TRBV7-7 and TRBJ2-1; weak D call: TRBD2 (6 bases). Germline assignment: CDR1 SSHAT and CDR2 FNYEAQ (reference sequence). CDR3 length: 15 residues. CDR3 DNA sequence: TGTGCTAGCAGCTCCTTTTACCGGGGGTACAATGAGCAGTTCTTC. It encodes CASSSFYRGYNEQFF. The whole variable domain, filled in from reference TRBV7-7 and TRBJ2-1, reads GAGVSQSPRYKVTKRGQDVTLRCDPISSHATLYWYQQALGQGPEFLTYFNYEAQPDKSGLPSDRFSAERPEGSISTLTIQRTEQRDSAMYRCASSSFYRGYNEQFFGPGTRLTVL.

The chain combines TRBV4-3 with TRBJ2-5, with a weak D call TRBD2 (5 bases). Germline V gives CDR1 LGHNA, CDR2 YSLEER. Trimming took off 1 base at V and 4 bases at J, with 19 bases between the two ends. The CDR3 runs 17 residues. The CDR3 loop is CASSQATRVWRAETQYF. The CDR3 DNA reads TGCGCCAGCAGCCAAGCCACAAGAGTTTGGCGGGCAGAGACCCAGTACTTC.

This chain joins TRBV6-1 and TRBJ1-2, with no clear D. Germline V gene data show CDR1 as MNHNS and CDR2 as SASEGT. Trimming shortened V by 5 bases and J by 4 bases, and 14 bases separated the two germline ends. CDR3 size: 14 residues. The CDR3 coding sequence is TGTGCCAGCAGTAGTATGGGAGTTGGCTATGGCTACACCTTC. This translates into CASSSMGVGYGYTF.